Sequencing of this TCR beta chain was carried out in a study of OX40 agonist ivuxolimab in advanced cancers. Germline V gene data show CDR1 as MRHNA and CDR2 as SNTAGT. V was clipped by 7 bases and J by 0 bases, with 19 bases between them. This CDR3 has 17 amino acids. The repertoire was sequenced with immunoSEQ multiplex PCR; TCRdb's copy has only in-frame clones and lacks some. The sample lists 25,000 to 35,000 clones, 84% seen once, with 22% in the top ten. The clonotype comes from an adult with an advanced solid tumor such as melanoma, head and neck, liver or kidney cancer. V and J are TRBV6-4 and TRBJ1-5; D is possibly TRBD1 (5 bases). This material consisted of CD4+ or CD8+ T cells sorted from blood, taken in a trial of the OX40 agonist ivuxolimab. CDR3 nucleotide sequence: TGTGCCAGCAACCGACAGAACCTTGGGGCTAGCAATCAGCCCCAGCATTTT. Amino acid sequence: CASNRQNLGASNQPQHF.